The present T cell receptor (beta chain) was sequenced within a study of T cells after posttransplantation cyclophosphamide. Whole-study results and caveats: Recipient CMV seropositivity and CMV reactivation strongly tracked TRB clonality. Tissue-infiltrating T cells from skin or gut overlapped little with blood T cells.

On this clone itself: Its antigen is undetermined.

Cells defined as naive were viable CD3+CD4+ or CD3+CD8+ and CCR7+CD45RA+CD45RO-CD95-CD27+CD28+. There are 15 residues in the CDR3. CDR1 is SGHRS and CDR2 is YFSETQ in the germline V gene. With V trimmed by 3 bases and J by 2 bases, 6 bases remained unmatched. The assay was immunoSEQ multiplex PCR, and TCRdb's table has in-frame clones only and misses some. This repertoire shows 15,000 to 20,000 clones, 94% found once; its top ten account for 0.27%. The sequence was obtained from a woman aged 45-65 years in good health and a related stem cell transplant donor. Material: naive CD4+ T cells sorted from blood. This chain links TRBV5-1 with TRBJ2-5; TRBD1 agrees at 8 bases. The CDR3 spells CASSSTGGSQETQYF. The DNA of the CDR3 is TGCGCCAGCAGCTCCACAGGGGGATCTCAAGAGACCCAGTACTTC.